This TCR beta chain comes out of a study of CD8 T cells in Susac syndrome. The CDR3 is 13 residues long. Germline CDR1 reads MNHEY; CDR2 reads SMNVEV (reference sequence). Losses at the gene ends were 5 bases for V and 5 bases for J; bases not matched to a gene: 3. RNA amounts of roughly 0.45 to 1 ug underwent reverse transcription with random hexamers. One entry per CDR3 protein results from TCRdb running MiXCR on the immunoSEQ multiplex PCR reads. The table lists about 76,000 distinct CDR3 sequences, about 94% of them singletons. As judged by recently defined diagnostic criteria, patients with Susac syndrome had definite or probable disease.

The sample consisted of CD8+ T cells from PBMCs. This TCR came from a human donor with Susac syndrome. This chain links TRBV27 with TRBJ2-3; 8 nucleotides agree with TRBD1. In DNA, the CDR3 is TGTGCCAGCAGTGTCGACAGGGGAGATACGCAGTATTTT. Encoded protein: CASSVDRGDTQYF.